This TCR beta chain was found in a study of T cells in Graves' hyperthyroidism and ophthalmopathy. Notes on this clonotype: Its target is not known.

Amplified TCR beta CDR3 regions derived from RNA transcripts. A set of HTBI primers served as the primers for a first-round RT-PCR of the TCR CDR3. TCRdb reanalysed the multiplex PCR reads using MiXCR and keeps one entry per CDR3 protein. In the table there are more than 500,000 distinct CDR3 sequences, around 15% of which are singletons. Study findings and constraints: From stable hyperthyroidism, ophthalmopathy was separated by a 13 V-J model.

The CDR3 contains 18 residues. Germline V CDR1 and CDR2: MNHNS, SASEGT. V shed 6 bases, J shed 0 bases, and the junction held 12 bases outside the gene matches. The V and J genes are TRBV6-1 and TRBJ2-1; 9 bases agree with TRBD2. This sequence was found in a woman under 40 with Graves' hyperthyroidism. Material: blood. The CDR3 sequence is CASSDLASGTFSYNEQFF. CDR3 bases: TGTGCCAGCAGCGATCTCGCTAGCGGGACCTTCTCCTACAATGAGCAGTTCTTC.